This T cell receptor beta chain was captured in a study of PD-1 blockade in classical Hodgkin lymphoma (dated by TCRdb to about 2020). At the level of the whole study: Nivolumab dosing was 3 mg/kg intravenously every 2 weeks, continuing until either disease progression or unacceptable toxicity. The study used TCR beta sequencing and CyTOF to define a peripheral blood immune signature of response to PD-1 blockade in classical Hodgkin lymphoma. Beyond this particular receptor, the publication reports: The study was restricted to a single clinical trial cohort, and the causes of repertoire differences, possibly disease activity or prior therapy, were left undefined. Newly diagnosed patients were reported to have lower baseline TCR diversity than healthy donors, and relapsed/refractory patients were reported to have lower baseline TCR diversity still. Trial patients with a complete response had baseline diversity similar to that of newly diagnosed patients, while partial responders and progressors had significantly lower diversity. By C4D1, a significant rise was seen in CD4+ TCR diversity but not in CD8+ TCR diversity (p=0.0027 vs p=0.16), and the rise was most apparent among complete responders (p=0.02). Lower diversity was observed in patients in whom nivolumab was started less than 1 year after ASCT, and these patients were excluded from later analyses so that confounding by immune reconstitution would be avoided.

Worth noting for this clone: Its target antigen remains unknown. No per-base quality is available; no much larger clone lies one base away.

The Qiagen DNeasy kit was used to extract genomic DNA both from unsorted PBMCs and from the negatively selected CD4+ and CD8+ fractions. Amplification of TCR beta CDR3 regions was done by immunoSEQ multiplex PCR with primers that anneal to V and J segments. A synthetic immune receptor repertoire was used to minimize amplification bias, and any remaining bias was removed computationally after sequencing. From the authors' description of their analysis: Repertoire diversity was quantified as the Shannon entropy index using custom Python scripts. Unsorted, CD4+ and CD8+ repertoires were analyzed separately, except for combined analyses in which CD4+ and CD8+ sequences were merged in silico. A clone was considered expanded if an increase in frequency of at least 2-fold after treatment relative to C1D1 was found, and a pseudocount of 0.5 was applied to clones undetected at baseline. Singleton clones were defined as clones with 0 or 1 copy at C1D1, and non-singleton clones were defined as clones with 2 or more copies. Clones expanded in unsorted samples were labelled as CD4+, CD8+ or unknown by matching protein sequences in sorted samples from the same patient. Wilcoxon tests were applied to paired samples to test diversity changes from C1D1 to C4D1. TCRdb obtained this table from immuneACCESS and retained in-frame rearrangements with V and J assigned. These tables miss some clones; where compared with another copy, unresolved V genes account for less than half of the shortfall, and the remainder is unexplained. V and J calls and clone size follow that table, whereas D and trimming were derived from the DNA. The sample table records tens of thousands of clones; about nine tenths of these occur just once. Less than 25% of the sample is in the top ten clones.

The germline V gene yields MDHEN for CDR1 and SYDVKM for CDR2. Inclusive of the bounding cysteine and phenylalanine, the CDR3 is 16 residues long. Left in the record is the CDR3 DNA by itself, 48 bases read in frame from the first base. Clipping removes 3 bases from V and 0 bases from J, with 8 as the unmatched junction base count. In the paper's terms, the time point label means: cycle 1 day 1 (C1D1), immediately before nivolumab initiation. Relapse after autologous stem cell transplantation had occurred in all trial patients, and cohorts A, B and C were distinguished by prior brentuximab vedotin exposure. The trial cohort included 50 to 60 patients with relapsed/refractory classical Hodgkin lymphoma, and each patient had a best overall response of complete response, partial response or progressive disease. Single-agent nivolumab was administered to trial patients in the multi-cohort phase II CheckMate 205 trial. An independent review committee assessed best overall response using the 2007 International Working Group response criteria. Trial PBMCs were collected just before the start of nivolumab (C1D1) and during therapy at cycle 2 day 1 and cycle 4 day 1. Peripheral blood was collected in 8 mL Vacutainer Cell Preparation Tubes, from which PBMCs were isolated by centrifugation and then cryopreserved.

The source of this sequence is a human donor with classical Hodgkin lymphoma. Sample: peripheral blood mononuclear cells (PBMCs), taken at baseline. The V and J segments used are TRBV28 and TRBJ2-7; 7 central nucleotides agree with TRBD2. The CDR3 amino acid sequence is: CASSFTLAELSYEQYF. DNA sequence: TGTGCCAGCAGTTTCACCCTAGCGGAACTCTCCTACGAGCAGTACTTC.